Sequencing of this T cell receptor beta chain was carried out in a study of cytomegalovirus exposure and HLA in healthy donors. Regarding the study as a whole: In vitro work confirmed that three CMV-associated chains recognize CMV antigens. Cytomegalovirus association was assigned to 150 to 200 TCR beta chains. Common viral pathogens seemed to be connected with several of the most significant clusters, according to a later analysis. It has been reported that TCR beta sequences accurately predicted the HLA-A and HLA-B alleles of most subjects.

Details on this clone: Antigen: not known.

Germline V gene lookup returns CDR1 SGHDT and CDR2 YYEEEE. The CDR3 sequence is 16 residues long. Germline trimming cut 0 bases from V and 3 bases from J; bases unmatched to any gene: 6. PCR primers comprised 60 Vbeta and 13 Jbeta primers. Sequencing was performed with immunoSEQ multiplex PCR; in TCRdb, only in-frame clones are kept and a portion is missing. The data contain some 150,000 clones, roughly 80% of them singletons. The sample taken for sequencing was PBMCs. This clonotype originated in a middle-aged woman in good health and CMV-seropositive. This sequence joins TRBV5-6 and TRBJ2-1, with 7 bases that match TRBD2. This CDR3 is CASSLAGGVGYNEQFF. CDR3 DNA: TGTGCCAGCAGCTTGGCGGGGGGAGTCGGCTACAATGAGCAGTTCTTC. The entire variable domain, with the rest obtained from reference TRBV5-6 and TRBJ2-1, is as follows: DAGVTQSPTHLIKTRGQQVTLRCSPKSGHDTVSWYQQALGQGPQFIFQYYEEEERQRGNFPDRFSGHQFPNYSSELNVNALLLGDSALYLCASSLAGGVGYNEQFFGPGTRLTVL.